These 25 T cell receptor beta chains were all obtained from the same sample, sequenced in a study of blood T cell repertoires in COVID-19. The repertoire was sequenced with immunoSEQ multiplex PCR; TCRdb's copy has only in-frame clones and lacks some. The table includes about 190,000 clones, about 85% detected once. The material sequenced was peripheral blood. These receptors were taken from an older man with active or convalescent COVID-19.

The J gene is TRBJ1-1, the V gene TRBV7-2, with D possibly TRBD1 on 5 matching bases. CDR3 length: 13 amino acids. V was cut by 6 bases and J by 0 bases, with 8 bases left in between. Per the germline V gene, CDR1 is SGHTA and CDR2 is FQGNSA. CDR3 nucleotide sequence: TGTGCCAGCAGTTTACAGGTGAACACTGAAGCTTTCTTT. It is translated as CASSLQVNTEAFF.

The rearrangement uses TRBV28 and TRBJ1-5; perhaps TRBD1 as D (5 bases). V lost 4 bases to trimming and J lost 3 bases, with 19 bases between them. CDR3 length equals 17 residues. CDR1 is MDHEN, CDR2 SYDVKM, per germline. CDR3 amino acids: CASSYPNRLLSNQPQHF. DNA of the CDR3: TGTGCCAGCAGTTACCCCAACAGGCTACTATCCAATCAGCCCCAGCATTTT.

The rearrangement joins TRBV6-6 to TRBJ2-1; 8 bases map to TRBD1. CDR3 size: 14 residues. The trim removed 10 bases at V and 0 bases at J, leaving 5 bases unmatched. The germline V gene encodes CDR1 MNHNY and CDR2 SVGAGI (reference sequence). CDR3 DNA sequence: TGTGCCACCCGGGGGACAGGCTCCTACAATGAGCAGTTCTTC. This sequence encodes CATRGTGSYNEQFF.

The chain carries TRBV5-1 and TRBJ1-2; possibly TRBD1 for D (5 bases). This CDR3 contains 13 residues. Germline V gives CDR1 SGHRS, CDR2 YFSETQ. V was trimmed by 5 bases and J by 2 bases, leaving 10 bases between them. The CDR3 DNA reads TGCGCCAGCAGGGTAGGGGCGAACTATGGCTACACCTTC. Translated: CASRVGANYGYTF.

The V call is TRBV28, the J call TRBJ2-1; possible D gene TRBD1, 6 bases. V was clipped by 0 bases and J by 4 bases, with 13 bases between them. The CDR3 loop spans 16 amino acids. In germline, CDR1 is MDHEN, CDR2 SYDVKM. CDR3 nucleotides: TGTGCCAGCAGTTTATGGGACAGAACGCTTTACAATGAGCAGTTCTTC. Its translation: CASSLWDRTLYNEQFF.

The V and J genes are TRBV18 and TRBJ2-1, with 8 bases identical to TRBD2. The CDR3 consists of 16 residues. Germline CDR1 reads KGHSH; CDR2 reads LQKENI. The J segment lost 3 bases and the V segment lost 3 bases, leaving 7 bases of the junction unmatched. This chain's CDR3 is CASSPPQRGHYNEQFF. As DNA, the CDR3 is TGTGCCAGCTCACCCCCACAGCGGGGGCACTACAATGAGCAGTTCTTC.

V and J are TRBV7-9 and TRBJ1-1; D might be TRBD1 (6 bases). Trimming took off 1 base at V and 6 bases at J, with 12 bases between the two ends. The CDR3 has 14 residues. Looked up from germline, CDR1 is SEHNR and CDR2 is FQNEAQ (reference sequence). CDR3 amino acids: CASSLVGATAEAFF. Here the CDR3 DNA reads TGTGCCAGCAGCTTAGTGGGGGCAACGGCTGAAGCTTTCTTT. Full variable domain (missing parts from reference TRBV7-9 and TRBJ1-1): DTGVSQNPRHKITKRGQNVTFRCDPISEHNRLYWYRQTLGQGPEFLTYFQNEAQLEKSRLLSDRFSAERPKGSFSTLEIQRTEQGDSAMYLCASSLVGATAEAFFGQGTRLTVV.

The rearrangement links TRBV27 to TRBJ2-5, with D unresolved. The CDR3 extends over 13 amino acids. Per the germline V gene, CDR1 is MNHEY and CDR2 is SMNVEV (reference sequence). Trimming took 4 bases from V and 3 from J, leaving 9 bases between them. The CDR3 DNA follows: TGTGCCAGCAGTTCTGAGGTAAAAGAGACCCAGTACTTC. This gives the protein CASSSEVKETQYF.

The V gene is TRBV24-1, the J gene TRBJ2-2; 13 bases are a match to TRBD2. Germline CDR1 is KGHDR and CDR2 is SFDVKD. The CDR3 contains 17 residues. V trimming: 5 bases; J trimming: 0 bases; junction bases outside the gene matches: 2. The CDR3 loop is CATSALAGGPNTGELFF. The CDR3 nucleotides are TGTGCCACCAGTGCACTAGCGGGGGGGCCGAACACCGGGGAGCTGTTTTTT.

This clone was detected only a few times. V usage is TRBV9 and J usage is TRBJ1-2; 7 bases map to TRBD1. The length of the CDR3 is 15 residues. The J segment lost 2 bases and the V segment lost 4 bases, leaving 8 bases of the junction unmatched. CDR1 and CDR2 from the germline V gene are SGDLS and YYNGEE. Here the CDR3 reads CASSPRQGANYGYTF. The CDR3 bases are TGTGCCAGCAGCCCGCGACAGGGAGCCAACTATGGCTACACCTTC.

This sequence joins TRBV7-9 and TRBJ1-4; D unclear. The CDR3 has 15 amino acids. The germline V and J ends were trimmed by 1 base and 8 bases, with 14 bases remaining between them. Germline loops: CDR1 SEHNR, CDR2 FQNEAQ (reference sequence). The CDR3 bases are TGTGCCAGCAGCTTAGGAGGCAGCTGGAACGAAAAACTGTTTTTT. The encoded protein is CASSLGGSWNEKLFF.

This chain links TRBV5-1 with TRBJ2-7, with D possibly TRBD1 on 6 matching bases. The CDR3 spans 13 residues. Germline V CDR1 and CDR2: SGHRS, YFSETQ. V lost 6 bases to trimming and J lost 2 bases, with 12 bases between them. CDR3 protein: CASTRDTPYEQYF. The CDR3 bases are TGCGCCAGCACCCGGGACACACCCTACGAGCAGTACTTC.

The chain couples TRBV9 to TRBJ2-1; no reliable D call. The CDR3 extends over 15 amino acids. In germline, CDR1 is SGDLS, CDR2 YYNGEE. The V gene lost 0 bases and the J gene lost 3 bases, with 10 bases spanning the gap. In nucleotides, the CDR3 is TGTGCCAGCAGCGTAGGTCCGGTCCTCTACAATGAGCAGTTCTTC. This sequence encodes CASSVGPVLYNEQFF.

This clone has more than one count but fewer than ten. V gene TRBV18 combines with J gene TRBJ1-4, with 7 nucleotides matching TRBD1. Germline CDR1 reads KGHSH; CDR2 reads LQKENI. The CDR3 is 16 residues long. V lost 4 bases, J lost 0 bases, and 5 bases stayed unmatched. CDR3 sequence: CASSRQGAPTNEKLFF. The CDR3 nucleotides read TGTGCCAGCTCACGACAGGGCGCGCCAACTAATGAAAAACTGTTTTTT.

The chain has TRBV27 and TRBJ2-3; tentatively, D is TRBD1 (5 bases). The germline gives CDR1 MNHEY, CDR2 SMNVEV (reference sequence). The CDR3 loop spans 14 amino acids. V was clipped by 6 bases and J by 2 bases, with 12 bases between them. The CDR3 DNA is TGTGCCAGCAGAAGACAGTCTAACACAGATACGCAGTATTTT. Amino acid sequence: CASRRQSNTDTQYF.

The chain combines TRBV5-6 with TRBJ2-1, with TRBD2 matching 9 bases. The CDR3 has 15 residues. The V and J ends lost 8 bases and 4 bases, in that order; junction bases with no gene match: 10. Germline V CDR1 and CDR2: SGHDT, YYEEEE. The DNA of the CDR3 is TGTGCCAGTCTTACTAGCGGGCAGGAGTACAATGAGCAGTTCTTC. It codes for CASLTSGQEYNEQFF.

The rearrangement links TRBV28 to TRBJ2-1; TRBD2 agrees at 8 bases. The CDR3 runs 14 residues. The V and J ends lost 8 bases and 2 bases, in that order; junction bases with no gene match: 5. Germline V gives CDR1 MDHEN, CDR2 SYDVKM. The CDR3 DNA sequence: TGTGCCAGCTACGGGGGGGCCCCCTACAATGAGCAGTTCTTC. Translation: CASYGGAPYNEQFF.

This clone was counted a few times. The CDR3 bases are TGCAGTGCTCTTAGGGGTGAGCAGTTCTTC. This translates into CSALRGEQFF. The V call is TRBV20-1, the J call TRBJ2-1; D perhaps matches TRBD1 (5 bases). This CDR3 has 10 residues. V was clipped by 5 bases and J by 9 bases, with 8 bases between them. Germline values: CDR1 DFQATT, CDR2 SNEGSKA (reference sequence).

V gene TRBV6-5 combines with J gene TRBJ2-2, with D possibly TRBD1 on 6 matching bases. Germline CDR1 reads MNHEY; CDR2 reads SVGAGI. Trimming removed 10 bases from V and 3 bases from J, with 12 bases in between. The CDR3 has 13 amino acids. CDR3 nucleotides: TGTGCCATTAGAAGGACAGACACCGGGGAGCTGTTTTTT. Translation gives CAIRRTDTGELFF.

This chain links TRBV18 with TRBJ2-3; 10 bases map to TRBD2. The CDR3 totals 20 residues. The trim removed 1 base at V and 1 base at J, leaving 14 bases unmatched. Germline CDR1 reads KGHSH; CDR2 reads LQKENI. The CDR3 region has the DNA TGTGCCAGCTCACCACTCCTTCGGCTAGCGGGAGTATCGCGCACAGATACGCAGTATTTT. Translated: CASSPLLRLAGVSRTDTQYF.

Turning to this clone: The likely explanation is a read error, given a far larger clone one base away. The V and J genes are TRBV7-9 and TRBJ2-7, with 7 bases fitting TRBD1. The CDR3 is 12 residues long. V trimming: 5 bases; J trimming: 6 bases; junction bases outside the gene matches: 4. Germline lookup yields CDR1 SEHNR and CDR2 FQNEAQ (reference sequence). DNA of the CDR3: TGTGCCAGCAGCCCAACAGGGGTCGAGCAGTACTTC. The encoded protein is CASSPTGVEQYF. Drawing the rest from reference TRBV7-9 and TRBJ2-7, the complete variable domain is DTGVSQNPRHKITKRGQNVTFRCDPISEHNRLYWYRQTLGQGPEFLTYFQNEAQLEKSRLLSDRFSAERPKGSFSTLEIQRTEQGDSAMYLCASSPTGVEQYFGPGTRLTVT.

The chain uses TRBV11-2 and TRBJ1-1; 8 positions agree with TRBD1. This CDR3 spans 14 amino acids. Germline CDR1 SGHAT, CDR2 FQNNGV. V shed 3 bases, J shed 4 bases, and the junction held 4 bases outside the gene matches. In nucleotides, the CDR3 is TGTGCCAGCAGCTTTTCAGACAGGGGCACTGAAGCTTTCTTT. Protein product: CASSFSDRGTEAFF.

This chain uses TRBV23-1 with TRBJ2-7; the match to TRBD2 covers 7 bases. TRBV23-1 falls under the ORF class, with uncertain function. The CDR3 has 19 amino acids. V lost 6 bases and J lost 5; bases outside the gene matches: 25. The CDR3 sequence is CASSRTSGTKKTFTDEQYF. CDR3 in DNA: TGCGCCAGCAGCAGGACCTCCGGGACTAAAAAAACGTTCACCGACGAGCAGTACTTC.

The chain has TRBV23-1 and TRBJ2-7; the D gene is possibly TRBD1 (5 bases). TRBV23-1 counts as an open reading frame of uncertain function. The V end lost 8 bases, the J end lost 4 bases, and 24 bases lay between the germline ends. This CDR3 contains 16 residues. CDR3 amino acids: CASRCQTKTAWYEQYF. The CDR3 DNA reads as TGCGCCAGCCGTTGCCAGACCAAGACAGCGTGGTACGAGCAGTACTTC.

This chain links TRBV11-2 with TRBJ1-4; unclear D gene. Germline CDR1 is SGHAT and CDR2 is FQNNGV. Trimming removed 0 bases from V and 5 bases from J, with 13 bases in between. CDR3 size: 16 residues. This CDR3 reads CASSLDQDRFNEKLFF. In DNA, the CDR3 is TGTGCCAGCAGCTTAGACCAGGATCGTTTCAATGAAAAACTGTTTTTT.